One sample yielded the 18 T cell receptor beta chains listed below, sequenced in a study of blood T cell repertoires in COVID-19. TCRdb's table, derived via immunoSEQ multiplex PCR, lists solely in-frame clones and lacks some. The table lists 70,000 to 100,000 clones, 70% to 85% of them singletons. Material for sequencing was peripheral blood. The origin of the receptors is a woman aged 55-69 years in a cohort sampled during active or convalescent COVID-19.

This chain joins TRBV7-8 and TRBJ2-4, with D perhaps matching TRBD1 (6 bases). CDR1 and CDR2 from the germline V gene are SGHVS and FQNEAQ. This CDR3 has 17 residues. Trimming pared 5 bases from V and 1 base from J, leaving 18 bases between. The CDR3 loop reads CASSLEQGGRAKNIQYF. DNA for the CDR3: TGTGCCAGCAGCCTGGAACAGGGCGGGCGGGCCAAAAACATTCAGTACTTC.

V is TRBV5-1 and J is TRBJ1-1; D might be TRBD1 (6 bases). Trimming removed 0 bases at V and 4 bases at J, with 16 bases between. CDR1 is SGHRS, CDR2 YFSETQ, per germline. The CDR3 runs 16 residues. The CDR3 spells CASSLARGNGGTEAFF. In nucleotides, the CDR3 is TGCGCCAGCAGCTTGGCCAGGGGTAACGGTGGCACTGAAGCTTTCTTT.

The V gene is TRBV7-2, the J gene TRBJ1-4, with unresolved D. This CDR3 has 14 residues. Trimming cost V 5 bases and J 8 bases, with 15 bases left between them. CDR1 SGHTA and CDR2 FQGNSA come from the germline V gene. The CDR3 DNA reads TGTGCCAGCAGCCTCGACGCAAGAGGGGAAAAACTGTTTTTT. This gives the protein CASSLDARGEKLFF.

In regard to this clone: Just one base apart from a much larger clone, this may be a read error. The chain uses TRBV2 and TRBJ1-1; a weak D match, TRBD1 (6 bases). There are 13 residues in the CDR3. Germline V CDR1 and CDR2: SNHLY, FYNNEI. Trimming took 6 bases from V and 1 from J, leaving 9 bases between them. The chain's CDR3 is CASSLDRNTEAFF. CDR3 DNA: TGTGCCAGCAGCTTGGACAGGAACACTGAAGCTTTCTTT.

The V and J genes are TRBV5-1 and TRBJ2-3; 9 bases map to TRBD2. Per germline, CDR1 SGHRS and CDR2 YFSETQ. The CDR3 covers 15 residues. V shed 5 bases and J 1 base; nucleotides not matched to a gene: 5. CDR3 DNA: TGCGCCAGCAGGCTAAGCGGGGGGCGCACAGATACGCAGTATTTT. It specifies CASRLSGGRTDTQYF.

CDR3 coding DNA: TGTGCCAGCAGCTCCGGACTAGCGGGGGCCAATGAGCAGTTCTTC. Amino acid sequence: CASSSGLAGANEQFF. The chain combines TRBV11-3 with TRBJ2-1, with 13 bases fitting TRBD2. CDR1 is SGHNT, CDR2 YENEEA, per germline. The J segment lost 6 bases and the V segment lost 4 bases, leaving 3 bases of the junction unmatched. The CDR3 runs to 15 residues.

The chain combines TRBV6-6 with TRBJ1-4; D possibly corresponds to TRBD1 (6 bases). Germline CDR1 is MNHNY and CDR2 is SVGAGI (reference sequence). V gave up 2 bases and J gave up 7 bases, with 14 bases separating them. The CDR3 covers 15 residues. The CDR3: CASSYNRERSEKLFF. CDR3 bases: TGTGCCAGCAGTTACAACAGGGAAAGGAGTGAAAAACTGTTTTTT.

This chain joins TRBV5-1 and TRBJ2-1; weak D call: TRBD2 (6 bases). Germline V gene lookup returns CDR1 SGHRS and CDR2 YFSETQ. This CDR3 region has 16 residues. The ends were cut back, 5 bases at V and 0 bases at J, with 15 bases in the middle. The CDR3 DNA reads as TGCGCCAGCAGTCGAGAATACGGGAGCTCCTACAATGAGCAGTTCTTC. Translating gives CASSREYGSSYNEQFF.

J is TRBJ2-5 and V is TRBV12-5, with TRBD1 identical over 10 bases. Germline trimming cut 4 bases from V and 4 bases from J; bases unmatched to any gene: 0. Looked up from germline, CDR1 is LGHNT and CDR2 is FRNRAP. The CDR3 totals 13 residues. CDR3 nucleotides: TGTGCTAGTGGTTGGGACAGGGGAGAGACCCAGTACTTC. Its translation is CASGWDRGETQYF.

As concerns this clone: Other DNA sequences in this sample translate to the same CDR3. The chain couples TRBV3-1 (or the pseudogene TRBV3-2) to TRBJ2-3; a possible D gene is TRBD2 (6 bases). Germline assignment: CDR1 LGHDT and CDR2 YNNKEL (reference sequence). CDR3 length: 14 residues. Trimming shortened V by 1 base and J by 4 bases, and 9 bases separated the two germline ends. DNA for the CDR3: TGTGCCAGCAGCCAAGGGGGAGGTGCAGATACGCAGTATTTT. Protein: CASSQGGGADTQYF.

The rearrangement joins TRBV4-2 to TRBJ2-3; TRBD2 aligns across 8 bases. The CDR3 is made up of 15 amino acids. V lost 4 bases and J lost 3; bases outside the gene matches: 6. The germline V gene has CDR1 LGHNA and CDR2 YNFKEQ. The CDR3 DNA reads TGTGCCAGCAGCCCAGCTGCGGGGGGTACAGATACGCAGTATTTT. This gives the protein CASSPAAGGTDTQYF.

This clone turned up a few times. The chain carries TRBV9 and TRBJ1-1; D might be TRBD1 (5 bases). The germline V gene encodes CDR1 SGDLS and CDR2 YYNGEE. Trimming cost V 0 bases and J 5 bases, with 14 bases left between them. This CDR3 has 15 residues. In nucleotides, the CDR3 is TGTGCCAGCAGCGTAGATGTGGGGGGATCAACTGAAGCTTTCTTT. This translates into CASSVDVGGSTEAFF.

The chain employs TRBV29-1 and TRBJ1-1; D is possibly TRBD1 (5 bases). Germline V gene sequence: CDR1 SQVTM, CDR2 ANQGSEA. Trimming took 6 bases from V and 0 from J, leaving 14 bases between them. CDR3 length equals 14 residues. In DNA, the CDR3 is TGCAGCGTGCAAGGACAACCATTGAACACTGAAGCTTTCTTT. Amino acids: CSVQGQPLNTEAFF.

CDR3 residues: CASSLGSRTDTQYF. In DNA form, the CDR3 reads TGCGCCAGCAGCTTGGGAAGCCGCACAGATACGCAGTATTTT. The rearrangement joins TRBV5-1 to TRBJ2-3, with D uncertain. Trimming cost V 0 bases and J 1 base, with 6 bases left between them. The CDR3 spans 14 residues. The germline V gene encodes CDR1 SGHRS and CDR2 YFSETQ.

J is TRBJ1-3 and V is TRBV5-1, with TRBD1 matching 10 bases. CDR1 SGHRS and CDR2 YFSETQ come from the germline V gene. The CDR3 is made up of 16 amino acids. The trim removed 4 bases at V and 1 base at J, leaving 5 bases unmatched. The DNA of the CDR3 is TGCGCCAGCAGCCCCCGGACAGGGGGATCTGGAAACACCATATATTTT. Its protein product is CASSPRTGGSGNTIYF.

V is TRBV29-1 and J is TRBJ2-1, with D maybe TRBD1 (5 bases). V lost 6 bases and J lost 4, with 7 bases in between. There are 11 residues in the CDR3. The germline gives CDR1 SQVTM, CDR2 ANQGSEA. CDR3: CSVDNYNEQFF. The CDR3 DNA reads TGCAGCGTGGACAATTACAATGAGCAGTTCTTC.

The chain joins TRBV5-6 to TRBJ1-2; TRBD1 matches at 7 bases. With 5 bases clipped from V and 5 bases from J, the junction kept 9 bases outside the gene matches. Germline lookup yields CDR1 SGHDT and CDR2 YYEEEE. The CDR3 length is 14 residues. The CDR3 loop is CASRKTGLGYGYTF. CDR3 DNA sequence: TGTGCCAGCAGGAAGACAGGGTTAGGATATGGCTACACCTTC.

The CDR3 is CASSNAGQGNEKLFF. In DNA form, the CDR3 reads TGTGCCAGCAGCAATGCCGGACAGGGTAATGAAAAACTGTTTTTT. The J gene is TRBJ1-4, the V gene TRBV11-2; TRBD1 matches at 8 bases. The CDR3 extends over 15 amino acids. CDR1 is SGHAT and CDR2 is FQNNGV in the germline V gene. After removal of 5 bases from V and 4 bases from J, the junction contained 6 bases not matched to a gene.